This paragraph covers one TCR beta chain sequence. This sample was taken from a study of blood T cells in healthy people across ages. A J-beta primer mix and a sample-barcoded 5' primer were used in a second PCR of about 7 to 11 cycles. From the 5' RACE reads, TCRdb called clonotypes with MiXCR, one entry per CDR3 protein. The sample consists of about 1.4 million distinct CDR3 sequences, roughly 64% of them appearing once. CDR3 size: 15 residues. V gave up 6 bases and J gave up 2 bases, with 13 bases separating them. Germline loops: CDR1 MNHNS, CDR2 SASEGT. This TCR was recovered from a man younger than 30 in good health. J is TRBJ2-2 and V is TRBV6-1; D is uncertain. The material sequenced was blood. The DNA of the CDR3 is TGTGCCAGCAGAAGTGGGCAGGTTAACACCGGGGAGCTGTTTTTT. Translation gives CASRSGQVNTGELFF.